Sequencing of this T cell receptor beta chain was carried out in a study of cytomegalovirus exposure and HLA in healthy donors (dated 2017 in TCRdb). Regarding the study in general: According to a later analysis, the approximately 130 validation repertoires were produced on the same platform as the 666 repertoires of the first cohort. The study aimed to test whether cataloging public T cell receptors could reveal signatures of past pathogen exposure. Along with the roughly 610-subject first cohort, a separate validation cohort of over a hundred different subjects was used. To predict cytomegalovirus infection status, the study combined high-throughput TCR immunosequencing, statistical association of individual TCRs with disease status, and machine learning. General study outcomes and caveats: While some public TCRs were present in many individuals, most TCR sequences turned up only very rarely across donors. In both the original and validation cohorts, the classifier was reported to diagnose cytomegalovirus status with high specificity and sensitivity. In vitro tests confirmed that a few of the cytomegalovirus-associated TCR beta chains recognize cytomegalovirus antigens. Of the cluster scores, roughly 95% were above 0 in a later analysis, which found that TCRs clustered in the first cohort also tended to co-occur in the 120 validation repertoires. The authors suggested that the approach could potentially be generalized to other disease states and immunological phenotypes. In the study, approximately 150 TCR beta chains were listed as associated with cytomegalovirus. All 120 or so repertoires were used to score co-occurrence in the validation cohort in a later analysis, because that analysis had no HLA typing for the cohort.

Donors formed part of the validation cohort, which comprised some 120 subjects and was distinct from the first cohort of 666 subjects. V is shortened by 6 bases, J by 2 bases, and the region joining them spans 13 bases. CDR1 and CDR2 are drawn from the germline V gene: SGHDN, FVKESK. The CDR3 spans 14 residues, from the cysteine through the phenylalanine. Solely the CDR3 DNA is kept, with 42 bases framed from the first base. The method was the immunoSEQ multiplex PCR assay. On the study's bioinformatics: To diagnose cytomegalovirus status from the catalog of TCR beta chain sequences, a statistical classification framework was built. TCRdb holds this immuneACCESS table with in-frame rearrangements only. Some clones are missing; in checked studies, unresolved V genes explain under half, and the rest has no known cause. From that table come the V and J calls and clone size; the DNA was used to work out D and trimming. The sample table shows tens of thousands of clones, and almost 97% are seen once. Around 1.6% of the sample is held by the ten biggest clonotypes.

About this clone itself: Its antigen is not yet known. Per-nucleotide qualities are absent, and no much larger clonotype sits a single base away.

This sequence was found in a young man in good health and CMV-seropositive. The V and J genes are TRBV14 and TRBJ1-1; the D region possibly corresponds to TRBD1 (5 bases align). Sequenced material: PBMCs. The CDR3: CASSTRGFNTEAFF. The sequence in DNA is TGTGCCAGCAGTACGCGGGGGTTTAACACTGAAGCTTTCTTT.